The present T cell receptor beta chain was sequenced within a study of T cells in Graves' hyperthyroidism and ophthalmopathy. Overall study context: Pretreatment peripheral blood was obtained at initial diagnosis.

Among the patients, aged 18 to 65, hyperthyroidism was newly diagnosed and had lasted under 2 months. The study collected blood at first hyperthyroidism diagnosis, before any ophthalmopathy symptoms arose. The CDR3 has 14 amino acids. With 6 bases removed from V and 0 bases from J, the gap between germline ends came to 11 bases. From RNA transcripts, TCR beta CDR3 regions were amplified. TCR CDR3 regions were first amplified by RT-PCR with HTBI primers. One entry per CDR3 protein, called by TCRdb with MiXCR from the multiplex PCR reads. This sample has hundreds of thousands of distinct CDR3 sequences; approximately 15% occur once, and the top ten carry about 5.8%.

The J gene is TRBJ1-1, the V gene TRBV12-3 or TRBV12-4, with D hard to call. The specimen sequenced was blood. The receptor was derived from a woman aged 25 to 39 with Graves' hyperthyroidism that later progressed to Graves' ophthalmopathy. The CDR3 sequence: CASRQGLLNTEAFF. In DNA, the CDR3 is TGTGCCAGCAGGCAAGGACTCCTGAACACTGAAGCTTTCTTT.